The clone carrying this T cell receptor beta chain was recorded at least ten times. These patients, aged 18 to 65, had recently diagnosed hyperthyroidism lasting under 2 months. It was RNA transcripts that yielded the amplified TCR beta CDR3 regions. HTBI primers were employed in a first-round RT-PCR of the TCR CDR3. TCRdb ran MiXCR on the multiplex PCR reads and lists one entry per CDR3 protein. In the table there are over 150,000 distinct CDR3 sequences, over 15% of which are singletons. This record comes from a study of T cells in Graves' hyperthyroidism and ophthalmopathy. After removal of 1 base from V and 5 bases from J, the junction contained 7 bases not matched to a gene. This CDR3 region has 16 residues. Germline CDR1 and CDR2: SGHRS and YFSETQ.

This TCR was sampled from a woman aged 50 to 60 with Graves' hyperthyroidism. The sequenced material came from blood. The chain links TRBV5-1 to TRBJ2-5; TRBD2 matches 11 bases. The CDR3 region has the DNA TGCGCCAGCAGCTTGACTAGCGGGAGTACCCGGGAGACCCAGTACTTC. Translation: CASSLTSGSTRETQYF.